These 19 T cell receptor beta chains were all obtained from the same sample, sequenced in a study of spatial heterogeneity in lung cancer. The time point denotes: sample taken at primary tumor resection. Sequencing was performed on whole RNA extracted from tumor and nontumor lung tissue, or from frozen PBMC, and the material was left unsorted. TCRdb ran MiXCR on the 5' RACE reads and lists one entry per CDR3 protein. The table includes around 87,000 distinct CDR3 sequences, approximately 12% detected once. Sequencing was performed on PBMCs, taken at surgery. These receptors all stem from a male donor with early-stage non-small cell lung cancer.

This clonotype turned up a few times. The chain carries TRBV20-1 and TRBJ2-7; 8 nucleotides line up with TRBD1. CDR3 length: 12 amino acids. After removal of 5 bases from V and 4 bases from J, the junction contained 4 bases not matched to a gene. The germline V gene encodes CDR1 DFQATT and CDR2 SNEGSKA (reference sequence). For the CDR3, the DNA is TGCAGTGCTTCACGACAGGGGTACGAGCAGTACTTC. This translates into CSASRQGYEQYF.

This clonotype was detected only a few times. The rearrangement uses TRBV29-1 and TRBJ2-2; D is ambiguous. Germline V gene data show CDR1 as SQVTM and CDR2 as ANQGSEA. The V and J ends lost 6 bases and 1 base respectively, with 9 bases between them. This CDR3 spans 13 amino acids. Here the CDR3 DNA reads TGCAGCGTCAGATACAGGAACACCGGGGAGCTGTTTTTT. Its translation: CSVRYRNTGELFF.

This clonotype was detected many times. This sequence joins TRBV12-3 or TRBV12-4 and TRBJ2-5; no clear D gene. The CDR3 contains 13 residues. With 6 bases removed from V and 5 bases from J, the gap between germline ends came to 13 bases. CDR3 loop: CASRLPPGETQYF. CDR3 bases: TGTGCCAGCAGACTCCCTCCTGGGGAGACCCAGTACTTC.

This clonotype was detected only a few times. The V call is TRBV20-1, the J call TRBJ2-7, with D possibly TRBD2 on 6 matching bases. Trimming cost V 6 bases and J 7 bases, with 16 bases left between them. This CDR3 has 12 residues. The germline V gene encodes CDR1 DFQATT and CDR2 SNEGSKA (reference sequence). CDR3 residues: CSAEGHGSEQYF. CDR3 nucleotide sequence: TGCAGTGCCGAGGGCCACGGGAGTGAGCAGTACTTC.

This clonotype is categorized as medium-sized. The rearrangement joins TRBV20-1 to TRBJ1-1; 7 bases agree with TRBD1. Germline values: CDR1 DFQATT, CDR2 SNEGSKA (reference sequence). The CDR3 runs 12 residues. In DNA form, the CDR3 reads TGCAGACCAGGGGGATTGAACACTGAAGCTTTCTTT. Residues: CRPGGLNTEAFF.

This chain uses TRBV7-8 with TRBJ2-7; D gene uncertain. The germline gives CDR1 SGHVS, CDR2 FQNEAQ. CDR3 size: 13 residues. Trimming shortened V by 2 bases and J by 0 bases, and 5 bases separated the two germline ends. The CDR3 spells CASSLTNSYEQYF. CDR3 bases: TGTGCCAGCAGCTTAACCAACTCCTACGAGCAGTACTTC.

The chain uses TRBV20-1 and TRBJ2-7, with D possibly matching TRBD1 (7 bases). Germline assignment: CDR1 DFQATT and CDR2 SNEGSKA (reference sequence). Trimming removed 7 bases at V and 4 bases at J, with 20 bases between. There are 14 residues in the CDR3. DNA of the CDR3: TGCAGTGGCAGAGGAGGGGGCGGCCAGTACGAGCAGTACTTC. Translating it yields CSGRGGGGQYEQYF.

V is TRBV7-6 and J is TRBJ2-7; D is possibly TRBD1 (5 bases). V shed 1 base and J shed 4 bases, with 11 bases lying between them. CDR1 and CDR2 (germline): SGHVS, FNYEAQ. The CDR3 is 14 residues long. As DNA, the CDR3 is TGTGCCAGCAGCTTAGAGCCAGGGATGTACGAGCAGTACTTC. It codes for CASSLEPGMYEQYF.

In its sample, this clonotype was seen many times. The V and J genes are TRBV10-3 and TRBJ2-5; 9 bases are a match to TRBD1. The ends lost 6 bases at V and 4 bases at J; junction bases unmatched: 6. The CDR3 spans 14 residues. Germline V CDR1 and CDR2: ENHRY, SYGVKD. Written as DNA, the CDR3 is TGTGCCATCAGCTCCGGGACAGGGAGAGAGACCCAGTACTTC. This gives the protein CAISSGTGRETQYF.

A few counts support this clonotype. At one end the junction does not follow the germline gene, possibly because of a read error. The J gene is TRBJ2-5, the V gene TRBV29-1, with 7 bases lining up with TRBD1. Germline values: CDR1 SQVTM, CDR2 ANQGSEA. The CDR3 contains 13 residues. The CDR3 DNA reads TGTAGCGAAAGACAGGGTCAGGGGGAGACCCAGTACTTC. Its translation is CSERQGQGETQYF.

This clonotype was observed a handful of times. The chain joins TRBV6-6 to TRBJ1-5; 7 bases agree with TRBD1. Germline-derived CDR1 and CDR2 are MNHNY and SVGAGI (reference sequence). The CDR3 consists of 14 residues. Losses at the gene ends were 5 bases for V and 6 bases for J; bases not matched to a gene: 7. Written as DNA, the CDR3 is TGTGCCAGCAGTACGGCACAGGGGTTTCAGCCCCAGCATTTT. Protein sequence: CASSTAQGFQPQHF.

This clonotype was detected only a few times. The V gene is TRBV7-2, the J gene TRBJ2-7; 7 bases agree with TRBD2. Trimming removed 2 bases from V and 5 bases from J; junction bases left unmatched: 9. Germline loops: CDR1 SGHTA, CDR2 FQGNSA. CDR3 length: 15 residues. CDR3 loop: CASSLQSGVDNEQYF. Here the CDR3 DNA reads TGTGCCAGCAGCTTACAAAGCGGGGTTGACAACGAGCAGTACTTC. The whole variable domain, remainder taken from reference TRBV7-2 and TRBJ2-7, is GAGVSQSPSNKVTEKGKDVELRCDPISGHTALYWYRQSLGQGLEFLIYFQGNSAPDKSGLPSDRFSAERTGGSVSTLTIQRTQQEDSAVYLCASSLQSGVDNEQYFGPGTRLTVT.

This clonotype showed up just a few times. V is TRBV7-9 and J is TRBJ1-3; 7 nucleotides line up with TRBD1. V trimming: 5 bases; J trimming: 2 bases; junction bases outside the gene matches: 3. Germline V gene lookup returns CDR1 SEHNR and CDR2 FQNEAQ (reference sequence). The CDR3 totals 14 residues. The CDR3 nucleotides read TGTGCCAGCAGCCCGACAGGGACTGGAAACACCATATATTTT. It encodes CASSPTGTGNTIYF.

In this sample, this clonotype turned up a few times. A read error may produce the germline difference seen at one junction end. This chain connects TRBV28 to TRBJ1-3; D is possibly TRBD1 (6 bases). Germline values: CDR1 MDHEN, CDR2 SYDVKM. The CDR3 loop spans 15 amino acids. The DNA of the CDR3 is TGTGCCAGCAGTTTCACAGGGCTCTCTGGAAATACCATATATTTT. This translates into CASSFTGLSGNTIYF.

The genes are TRBV28 and TRBJ1-5; 12 bases fit TRBD1. There are 17 residues in the CDR3. V shed 8 bases, J shed 2 bases, and the junction held 10 bases outside the gene matches. The germline V gene has CDR1 MDHEN and CDR2 SYDVKM. The CDR3 sequence: CASSPGQGAPGNQPQHF. The CDR3 region has the DNA TGTGCCAGCTCCCCGGGACAGGGGGCGCCTGGCAATCAGCCCCAGCATTTT.

V is TRBV28 and J is TRBJ2-1; 9 nucleotides agree with TRBD2. In germline, CDR1 is MDHEN, CDR2 SYDVKM. J was trimmed by 1 base and V by 6 bases; bases with no gene match: 7. The CDR3 is 16 amino acids. The CDR3 reads CASSQAAGGSYNEQFF. In DNA form, the CDR3 reads TGTGCCAGCAGCCAAGCAGCGGGAGGATCCTACAATGAGCAGTTCTTC.

This clonotype has more than one count but fewer than ten. The chain links TRBV5-4 to TRBJ2-1, with D possibly being TRBD1 (6 bases). The V and J ends lost 1 base and 7 bases respectively, with 9 bases between them. The CDR3 sequence is 13 residues long. The germline V gene encodes CDR1 SGHNT and CDR2 YYREEE (reference sequence). The CDR3 sequence: CASSLQGPNEQFF. The CDR3 DNA reads TGTGCCAGCAGCTTGCAGGGGCCTAATGAGCAGTTCTTC.

In this sample, this clonotype turned up a few times. The V and J genes are TRBV29-1 and TRBJ2-2; TRBD2 matches 9 bases. Germline CDR1 is SQVTM and CDR2 is ANQGSEA. The CDR3 has 13 amino acids. J lost 4 bases, V lost 8 bases, and 5 bases had no gene match. In DNA, the CDR3 is TGCAGCATTAGCGGGAGAGTCACCGGGGAGCTGTTTTTT. Protein: CSISGRVTGELFF.

This chain links TRBV7-2 with TRBJ1-6, with D hard to call. V was pared by 5 bases and J by 6 bases, with 11 bases between. This CDR3 contains 14 residues. CDR1 and CDR2 from the germline V gene are SGHTA and FQGNSA. This CDR3 is CASSHREINSPLHF. The DNA for the CDR3 is TGTGCCAGCAGCCATCGGGAGATTAATTCACCCCTCCACTTT.